This TCR beta chain was obtained from a study of cytomegalovirus exposure and HLA in healthy donors. Whole-study context: The same platform was used for the 110 or so validation repertoires and the roughly 730 first-cohort repertoires, a later analysis reported.

V lost 5 bases and J lost 6; bases outside the gene matches: 5. Germline assignment: CDR1 SGHTA and CDR2 FQGNSA. This CDR3 comprises 14 residues. Overall study findings and caveats: Using the classifier, cytomegalovirus status was reportedly diagnosed with high specificity and sensitivity. Whilst most TCR sequences proved rare, a subset of public TCRs occurred across many donors. Among TCR beta chains, those listed as cytomegalovirus-associated numbered 164.

TCRdb's copy holds only in-frame clones and misses some; the assay was immunoSEQ multiplex PCR. The sample includes 260,000 or so clones, around nine tenths of them seen just once. Turning to this clone: Its antigen is not identified.

Material for sequencing was PBMCs. This TCR came from a woman younger than 30 in good health and CMV-seronegative. The rearrangement joins TRBV7-2 to TRBJ2-2, with 8 positions matching TRBD2. The CDR3 DNA follows: TGTGCCAGCAGCGGGGGACTAGGATCCGGGGAGCTGTTTTTT. Translation gives CASSGGLGSGELFF.